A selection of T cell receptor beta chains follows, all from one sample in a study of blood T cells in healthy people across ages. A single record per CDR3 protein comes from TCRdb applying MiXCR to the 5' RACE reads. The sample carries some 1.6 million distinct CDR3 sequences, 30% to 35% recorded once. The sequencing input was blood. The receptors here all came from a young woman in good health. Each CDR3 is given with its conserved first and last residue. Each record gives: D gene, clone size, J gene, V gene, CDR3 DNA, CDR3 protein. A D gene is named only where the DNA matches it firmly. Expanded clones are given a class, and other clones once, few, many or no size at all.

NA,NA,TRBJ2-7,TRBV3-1,TGTGCCAGCAGCCGATCAAGGGTTTCCGAGCAGTACTTC,CASSRSRVSEQYF
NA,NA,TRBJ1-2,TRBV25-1,TGTGCCAGCAGTGCCCTACCGTATGGCTACACCTTC,CASSALPYGYTF
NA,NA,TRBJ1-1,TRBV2,TGTGCCAGCCATGATAGGGGCGGGGGCACTGAAGCTTTCTTT,CASHDRGGGTEAFF
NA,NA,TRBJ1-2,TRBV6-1,TGTGCCAGCAGGAGAAACGACCAAAAACTAGGCTACACCTTC,CASRRNDQKLGYTF
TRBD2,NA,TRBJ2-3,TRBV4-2,TGTGCCAGCAGCCACCCACTAGCGAGCACAGATACGCAGTATTTT,CASSHPLASTDTQYF
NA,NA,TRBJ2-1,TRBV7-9,TGTGCCAGCAGCTTCCCGGGCCTTTCCTACAATGAGCAGTTCTTC,CASSFPGLSYNEQFF
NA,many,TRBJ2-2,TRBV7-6,TGTGCCAGCAGCTTTAGTCGTCCGATGGGGGGGCGTGTCGGGGAGCTGTTTTTT,CASSFSRPMGGRVGELFF
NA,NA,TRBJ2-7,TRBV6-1,TGTGCCAGCAGAGGGGGGGGGCTCCCCTACGAGCAGTACTTC,CASRGGGLPYEQYF
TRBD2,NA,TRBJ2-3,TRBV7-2,TGTGCCAGCAGCTCACCTAGCGGAATCACAGATACGCAGTATTTT,CASSSPSGITDTQYF
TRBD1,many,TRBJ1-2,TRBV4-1,TGCGCCAGCAGCCAATCCTGGGGGACAGGGAATGGCTACACCTTC,CASSQSWGTGNGYTF
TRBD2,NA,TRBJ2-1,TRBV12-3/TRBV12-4,TGTGCCAGCAGTTTCAGGGGAGCGGGAGTTGGGCAGTTCTTC,CASSFRGAGVGQFF
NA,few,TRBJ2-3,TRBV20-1,TGCAGTGCTAGAGATCCTGCTACTAGCACAGATACGCAGTATTTT,CSARDPATSTDTQYF
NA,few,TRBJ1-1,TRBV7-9,TGTGCCAGCAGCTTAGGCGAGAGGGCTTTCTTT,CASSLGERAFF
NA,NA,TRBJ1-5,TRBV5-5,TGTGCCAGCAGCTTGGGCTACCTGAGTGAGCCCCAGCATTTT,CASSLGYLSEPQHF
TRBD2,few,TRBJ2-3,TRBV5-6,TGTGCCAGCAGCCTACTGACTAGGGGAGGGGCAGATACGCAGTATTTT,CASSLLTRGGADTQYF
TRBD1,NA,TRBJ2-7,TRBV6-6,TGTGCCAGCAGTCCCGGGACAGCTAATTTAGCCGCCTACGAGCAGTACTTC,CASSPGTANLAAYEQYF
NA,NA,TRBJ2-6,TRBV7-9,TGTGCCAGCAGCTTAGTAGGACAGCGATTCTCTGGGGCCAACGTCCTGACTTTC,CASSLVGQRFSGANVLTF
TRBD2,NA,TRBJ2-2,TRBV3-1,TGTGCCAGCAGCCGGACAGCGGGGGGGCGTCGTATGGGCACCGGGGAGCTGTTTTTT,CASSRTAGGRRMGTGELFF
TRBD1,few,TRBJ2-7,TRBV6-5,TGTGCCAGCAGCCGTCAAGGGCGGGACAGGGTCGACGAGCAGTACTTC,CASSRQGRDRVDEQYF
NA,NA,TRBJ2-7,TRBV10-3,TGTGCCATCAGTCCCAGAAACTACGAGCAGTACTTC,CAISPRNYEQYF
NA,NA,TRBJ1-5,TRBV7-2,TGTGCCAGCAGCTTGAACGGGGGCGCAGAGCCCCAGCATTTT,CASSLNGGAEPQHF
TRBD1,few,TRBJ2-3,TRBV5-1,TGCGCCAGCAGCTCCTGGACAGGCGCAACAGATACGCAGTATTTT,CASSSWTGATDTQYF
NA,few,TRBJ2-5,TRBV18,TGTGCCAGCTCACCAGTGATGAAGACCCAGTACTTC,CASSPVMKTQYF
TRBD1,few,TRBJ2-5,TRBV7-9,TGTGCCAGCAGCCAGGGGGTCGGGGCCCGGTCGGAGACCCAGTACTTC,CASSQGVGARSETQYF
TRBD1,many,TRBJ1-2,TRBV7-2,TGTGCCAGCAGCCCATCAGGGGGCAGGATTTATGGCTACACCTTC,CASSPSGGRIYGYTF
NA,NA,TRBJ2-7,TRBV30,TGTGCCTGGAAGGGCAGGCCGACCTACGAGCAGTACTTC,CAWKGRPTYEQYF
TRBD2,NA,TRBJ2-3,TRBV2,TGTGCCAGCAATCCCGGGACTAGCGGGAGCTATACAGATACGCAGTATTTT,CASNPGTSGSYTDTQYF
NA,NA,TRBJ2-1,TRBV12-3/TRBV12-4,TGTGCCAGCAGTCCGACTAGTAATGAGCAGTTCTTC,CASSPTSNEQFF
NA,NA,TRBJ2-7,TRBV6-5,TGTGCCAGCAGTTACTTCCAGGACCACTACGAGCAGTACTTC,CASSYFQDHYEQYF
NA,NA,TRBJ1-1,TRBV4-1,TGCGCCAGCAGCCAGAAGGGACAGAACACTGAAGCTTTCTTT,CASSQKGQNTEAFF
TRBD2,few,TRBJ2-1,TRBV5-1,TGCGCCAGCAGCTTCGGGGCGGGAGCGCCTTCCTACAATGAGCAGTTCTTC,CASSFGAGAPSYNEQFF
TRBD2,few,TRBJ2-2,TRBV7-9,TGTGCCAGCAGCCCAAGAGCGGGGGGGCCGCACACCGGGGAGCTGTTTTTT,CASSPRAGGPHTGELFF
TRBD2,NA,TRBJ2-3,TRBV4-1,TGCGCCAGCAGCCATTCTAGCGGTCGCGTAGCAGATACGCAGTATTTT,CASSHSSGRVADTQYF
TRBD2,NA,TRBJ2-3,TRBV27,TGTGCCAGCAGTTTTCGCCCGACTAGCGGTAACACAGATACGCAGTATTTT,CASSFRPTSGNTDTQYF
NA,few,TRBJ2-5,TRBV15,TGTGCCACCAGCAGAGACCTAGCCCCCGAAGGGGAGACCCAGTACTTC,CATSRDLAPEGETQYF
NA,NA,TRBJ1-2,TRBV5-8,TGTGCCAGCAGCTTGGGAGAGGCGACGGGCTACACCTTC,CASSLGEATGYTF
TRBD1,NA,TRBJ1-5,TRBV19,TGTGCCAGTAGTATAGGTGGGACAGGGGGCTTCTCGCAGCCCCAGCATTTT,CASSIGGTGGFSQPQHF
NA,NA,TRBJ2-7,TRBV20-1,TGCAGTGCCCGACCCTTAGGTAGCTTTAACAATGAGCAGTACTTC,CSARPLGSFNNEQYF
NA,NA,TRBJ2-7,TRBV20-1,TGCAGTGCTAGAGGAGAGGGGCGGGGGCGCGACTACGAGCAGTACTTC,CSARGEGRGRDYEQYF
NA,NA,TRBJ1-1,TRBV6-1,TGTGCCAGCATTGGGTTGGGGAACACTGAAGCTTTCTTT,CASIGLGNTEAFF